Presented here are 26 T cell receptor beta chains from one specimen sequenced in a study of T cell responses to AZD1222 COVID-19 vaccine. This table comes from immunoSEQ multiplex PCR, and its TCRdb copy is limited to in-frame clones, with some not included. Here the sample spans some 160,000 clones, roughly 90% being singletons. The sequenced sample was peripheral blood, obtained on day 0 of AZD1222 vaccination. These TCRs come from an adult in good health.

The chain employs TRBV18 and TRBJ1-1; no clear D. Germline V gives CDR1 KGHSH, CDR2 LQKENI. Trimming left V 2 bases short and J 1 base short, with 8 bases between. The CDR3 is 14 residues long. DNA of the CDR3: TGTGCCAGCTCACCAGTGGGGAAGAACACTGAAGCTTTCTTT. It is translated as CASSPVGKNTEAFF.

J is TRBJ2-7 and V is TRBV28, with 8 bases fitting TRBD2. The CDR3 has 15 residues. The germline V gene has CDR1 MDHEN and CDR2 SYDVKM. V was pared by 7 bases and J by 4 bases, with 12 bases of the junction left unmatched. The CDR3 spells CASTPAGVYGYEQYF. The CDR3 nucleotides read TGTGCCAGCACTCCAGCGGGAGTTTATGGGTACGAGCAGTACTTC. Together with reference TRBV28 and TRBJ2-7, the CDR3 gives the full variable domain: DVKVTQSSRYLVKRTGEKVFLECVQDMDHENMFWYRQDPGLGLRLIYFSYDVKMKEKGDIPEGYSVSREKKERFSLILESASTNQTSMYLCASTPAGVYGYEQYFGPGTRLTVT.

The J gene is TRBJ1-2, the V gene TRBV10-3, with TRBD1 identical over 9 bases. CDR1 ENHRY and CDR2 SYGVKD come from the germline V gene. V lost 3 bases, J lost 2 bases, and 7 bases stayed unmatched. CDR3 length equals 16 residues. DNA for the CDR3: TGTGCCATCAGTGATCCCTCTGGGACAGGGAACTATGGCTACACCTTC. This sequence encodes CAISDPSGTGNYGYTF.

This clone was seen once. This chain links TRBV2 with TRBJ1-4; D remains ambiguous. Germline V gene lookup returns CDR1 SNHLY and CDR2 FYNNEI. The CDR3 totals 13 residues. V was cut by 6 bases and J by 0 bases, with 5 bases left in between. The DNA for the CDR3 is TGTGCCAGCAGAACTACAACTAATGAAAAACTGTTTTTT. Amino acids: CASRTTTNEKLFF.

The chain is built from TRBV28 and TRBJ1-4; D perhaps matches TRBD1 (6 bases). This CDR3 comprises 14 residues. V was pared by 3 bases and J by 8 bases, with 13 bases between. Germline V gene sequence: CDR1 MDHEN, CDR2 SYDVKM. CDR3 region: CASSLSQGDEKLFF. CDR3 nucleotide sequence: TGTGCCAGCAGTTTGTCACAGGGAGACGAAAAACTGTTTTTT.

This chain connects TRBV7-2 to TRBJ1-6, with 9 bases matching TRBD1. CDR1 SGHTA and CDR2 FQGNSA come from the germline V gene. The CDR3 extends over 16 amino acids. Trimming cost V 5 bases and J 10 bases; bases outside gene matches: 12. The CDR3 protein is CASSPNPGQGRSPLHF. The CDR3, as DNA: TGTGCCAGCAGCCCAAATCCGGGACAGGGTCGCTCACCCCTCCACTTT. The full variable domain, rest sourced from reference TRBV7-2 and TRBJ1-6, is GAGVSQSPSNKVTEKGKDVELRCDPISGHTALYWYRQSLGQGLEFLIYFQGNSAPDKSGLPSDRFSAERTGGSVSTLTIQRTQQEDSAVYLCASSPNPGQGRSPLHFGNGTRLTVT.

The chain couples TRBV21-1 to TRBJ1-1. TRBV21-1 is described as a pseudogene. CDR3 length equals 16 residues. In DNA form, the CDR3 reads TGTGCCAGCAGCTTCCGAAGGGTCGGGGGCTCGTTGTCCGCTTTCTTT. Protein sequence: CASSFRRVGGSLSAFF.

This chain uses TRBV15 with TRBJ2-7; D perhaps matches TRBD1 (5 bases). CDR1 and CDR2 (germline): LNHNV, YYDKDF (reference sequence). V gave up 1 base and J gave up 12 bases, with 16 bases separating them. This CDR3 is built from 13 residues. The CDR3 loop is CATSRGAPQVLYF. The DNA of the CDR3 is TGTGCCACCAGCAGAGGAGCTCCACAGGTTCTGTACTTC.

The chain couples TRBV23-1 to TRBJ1-1; the D is unclear. TRBV23-1 is an open reading frame, and its role is uncertain. The V end lost 0 bases, the J end lost 5 bases, and 13 bases lay between the germline ends. CDR3 size: 15 residues. CDR3 DNA: TGCGCCAGCAGTCAATCCTTGAGGGCGAGGACTGAAGCTTTCTTT. Translated, it gives CASSQSLRARTEAFF.

The rearrangement joins TRBV5-4 to TRBJ2-1; either TRBD1 or TRBD2 may fit D (6 bases each). Germline lookup yields CDR1 SGHNT and CDR2 YYREEE (reference sequence). Deletions cut 7 bases from V and 0 bases from J, with 17 bases between. The CDR3 sequence is 16 residues long. CDR3 DNA sequence: TGTGCCAGCGGCTCGGGGGCGCCTAGCTCCTACAATGAGCAGTTCTTC. Its protein product is CASGSGAPSSYNEQFF.

The rearrangement uses TRBV28 and TRBJ2-7; D perhaps matches TRBD2 (6 bases). Germline CDR1 is MDHEN and CDR2 is SYDVKM. Trimming cost V 3 bases and J 0 bases, with 6 bases left between them. The CDR3 consists of 13 residues. The DNA for the CDR3 is TGTGCCAGCAGTTTCGGGGGCTCCTACGAGCAGTACTTC. It is translated as CASSFGGSYEQYF. The full variable domain, with the rest looked up from reference TRBV28 and TRBJ2-7, is DVKVTQSSRYLVKRTGEKVFLECVQDMDHENMFWYRQDPGLGLRLIYFSYDVKMKEKGDIPEGYSVSREKKERFSLILESASTNQTSMYLCASSFGGSYEQYFGPGTRLTVT.

For this clone: The same CDR3 can be traced to other DNA sequences in this sample. The chain recombines TRBV19 with TRBJ1-5, with unresolved D. V shed 5 bases and J shed 5 bases, with 10 bases lying between them. CDR3 length: 13 amino acids. CDR1 is LNHDA and CDR2 is SQIVND in the germline V gene (reference sequence). As DNA, the CDR3 is TGTGCCAGTAGTCCGGACCGTGATCAGCCCCAGCATTTT. Protein product: CASSPDRDQPQHF.

The genes are TRBV18 and TRBJ2-7; no firm D call. Trimming took off 5 bases at V and 0 bases at J, with 17 bases between the two ends. Germline V gives CDR1 KGHSH, CDR2 LQKENI. CDR3 length: 16 residues. CDR3 sequence (DNA): TGTGCCAGCTCAGCTGGCGGTCCTTCCAGCTCCTACGAGCAGTACTTC. Translated: CASSAGGPSSSYEQYF.

The J gene is TRBJ1-4, the V gene TRBV18; TRBD1 is a possible D gene (5 bases). The CDR3 is 17 amino acids. Trimming took 0 bases from V and 0 from J, leaving 11 bases between them. Germline-derived CDR1 and CDR2 are KGHSH and LQKENI. CDR3 in DNA: TGTGCCAGCTCACCACCGGGACGGAGTGCAACTAATGAAAAACTGTTTTTT. Its translation: CASSPPGRSATNEKLFF.

V usage is TRBV28 and J usage is TRBJ1-5; 7 nucleotides line up with TRBD1. V gave up 3 bases and J gave up 1 base; unmatched junction bases: 6. CDR3 length: 16 amino acids. Germline values: CDR1 MDHEN, CDR2 SYDVKM. CDR3 sequence (DNA): TGTGCCAGCAGTTTGAAGACAGGGAACAGCAATCAGCCCCAGCATTTT. This gives the protein CASSLKTGNSNQPQHF.

The chain joins TRBV5-1 to TRBJ1-2; no firm D call. The CDR3 runs to 17 residues. Between the trimmed V and J ends, which lost 2 bases and 3 bases, there was a span of 20 bases. Per germline, CDR1 SGHRS and CDR2 YFSETQ. CDR3 amino acids: CASSFGAVSRVDYGYTF. CDR3 DNA: TGCGCCAGCAGCTTCGGTGCAGTCTCCCGGGTAGACTATGGCTACACCTTC.

The V and J genes are TRBV5-4 and TRBJ2-1; 7 bases fit TRBD2. Per germline, CDR1 SGHNT and CDR2 YYREEE (reference sequence). After removal of 0 bases from V and 9 bases from J, the junction contained 9 bases not matched to a gene. The CDR3 has 15 amino acids. CDR3 nucleotide sequence: TGTGCCAGCAGCTTGGGTACTAGCGTAGTCGGTGAGCAGTTCTTC. Its protein is CASSLGTSVVGEQFF.

The chain couples TRBV28 to TRBJ2-7; 12 nucleotides match TRBD2. This CDR3 has 16 amino acids. Trimming removed 3 bases from V and 2 bases from J; junction bases left unmatched: 5. The germline V gene encodes CDR1 MDHEN and CDR2 SYDVKM. CDR3 nucleotides: TGTGCCAGCAGTTTGACTAGCGGGAGCGTTACCTACGAGCAGTACTTC. Translation: CASSLTSGSVTYEQYF.

The genes are TRBV25-1 and TRBJ1-1, with 7 bases fitting TRBD1. The CDR3 runs 14 residues. The V and J ends lost 5 bases and 2 bases, in that order; junction bases with no gene match: 5. Germline V gene sequence: CDR1 MGHDK, CDR2 SYGVNS. The DNA for the CDR3 is TGTGCCAGCAGTCAGGCAGGGGGTAACACTGAAGCTTTCTTT. Translating it yields CASSQAGGNTEAFF.

The V and J genes are TRBV11-2 and TRBJ1-1; D not resolved. Germline CDR1 is SGHAT and CDR2 is FQNNGV. This CDR3 is 13 amino acids long. Trimming left V 3 bases short and J 4 bases short, with 9 bases between. The CDR3 DNA reads as TGTGCCAGCAGCTTCGATTGGCTCACTGAAGCTTTCTTT. Translation: CASSFDWLTEAFF.

V and J are TRBV12-5 and TRBJ2-1; 11 bases map to TRBD2. Looked up from germline, CDR1 is LGHNT and CDR2 is FRNRAP. V trimming: 5 bases; J trimming: 0 bases; junction bases outside the gene matches: 9. The CDR3 has 18 residues. CDR3 residues: CASGPGLADFSSYNEQFF. The CDR3 bases are TGTGCTAGTGGTCCGGGACTAGCGGATTTTAGCTCCTACAATGAGCAGTTCTTC.

This clone was seen once. The same CDR3 is also encoded by other DNA sequences in this sample. This rearrangement joins TRBV30 to TRBJ1-5, with D uncertain. CDR3 size: 13 residues. Germline CDR1 reads GTSNPN; CDR2 reads SVGIG (reference sequence). Trimming took off 1 base at V and 0 bases at J, with 4 bases between the two ends. The CDR3: CAWSGGSNQPQHF. In nucleotides, the CDR3 is TGTGCCTGGAGTGGGGGTAGCAATCAGCCCCAGCATTTT.

The chain couples TRBV15 to TRBJ2-3; D uncertain. The CDR3 has 16 residues. Trimming pared 0 bases from V and 2 bases from J, leaving 12 bases between. Germline V gene data show CDR1 as LNHNV and CDR2 as YYDKDF (reference sequence). CDR3: CATSRDLGRVTDTQYF. CDR3 nucleotides: TGTGCCACCAGCAGAGATCTGGGCAGAGTCACAGATACGCAGTATTTT. Full variable domain (outside the CDR3, taken from reference TRBV15 and TRBJ2-3): DAMVIQNPRYQVTQFGKPVTLSCSQTLNHNVMYWYQQKSSQAPKLLFHYYDKDFNNEADTPDNFQSRRPNTSFCFLDIRSPGLGDTAMYLCATSRDLGRVTDTQYFGPGTRLTVL.

The chain uses TRBV15 and TRBJ1-5, with D unresolved. CDR3 length: 14 residues. CDR1 and CDR2 from the germline V gene are LNHNV and YYDKDF (reference sequence). The ends were cut back, 0 bases at V and 5 bases at J, with 8 bases in the middle. The chain's CDR3 is CATSRDVGDQPQHF. For the CDR3, the DNA is TGTGCCACCAGCAGAGATGTGGGCGATCAGCCCCAGCATTTT.

CDR3 region: CASSLGADKYEQYF. CDR3 coding DNA: TGCGCCAGCAGCTTGGGGGCCGACAAATACGAGCAGTACTTC. The chain recombines TRBV5-1 with TRBJ2-7; no clear D. The CDR3 is 14 amino acids. Germline CDR1 and CDR2: SGHRS and YFSETQ. With 0 bases removed from V and 4 bases from J, the gap between germline ends came to 11 bases.

The J gene is TRBJ1-1, the V gene TRBV5-1, with D maybe TRBD1 (6 bases). The CDR3 sequence is 13 residues long. Trimming stripped 5 bases from V and 10 bases from J, with 18 bases between. The germline V gene has CDR1 SGHRS and CDR2 YFSETQ. CDR3: CASRSGGGAGAFF. CDR3 DNA: TGCGCCAGCAGATCCGGTGGGGGCGCGGGAGCTTTCTTT.